The clone carrying this TCR beta chain has a handful of counts. These data are taken from a study of blood T cell repertoires in COVID-19. The assay was immunoSEQ multiplex PCR, and TCRdb's table has in-frame clones only and misses some. The repertoire holds 200,000 to 250,000 clones, with 70% to 90% as singletons. V was pared by 4 bases and J by 6 bases, with 12 bases of the junction left unmatched. Germline values: CDR1 MNHEY, CDR2 SVGAGI. The length of the CDR3 is 16 residues. During active infection, Seattle patients enrolled and were then monitored through disease. The chain combines TRBV6-5 with TRBJ1-2; the match to TRBD1 covers 9 bases. The specimen sequenced was peripheral blood. The source of this sequence is a woman in her fifties or sixties with COVID-19, enrolled during active disease. The CDR3 nucleotides are TGTGCCAGCAGTTCCCCCCGGGGGACAGGGACGAATGGCTACACCTTC. Residues: CASSSPRGTGTNGYTF.